Sequencing of this TCR beta chain was carried out in a study of T-cell memory formation after mild COVID-19. Whole-study findings and limits: Confirmation was lacking for SARS-CoV-2 specificity of second-wave clones that peaked on day 37.

CDR1 and CDR2 (germline): MNHNY, SVGAGI (reference sequence). The CDR3 is made up of 15 amino acids. V lost 6 bases and J 1 base, leaving 13 bases between the germline ends. TCRdb redid the calling of the 5' RACE reads with MiXCR, one entry per CDR3 protein. The sample carries 90,000 to 130,000 distinct CDR3 sequences, around 17% recorded once. This clonotype has only a few counts. What it binds is unknown. This receptor was obtained from a man younger than 35 who had mild COVID-19 (a few samples of this study predate the infection). Cell type and time point are not known. The chain employs TRBV6-6 and TRBJ1-5; D perhaps matches TRBD1 (5 bases). Sequenced material: PBMCs or a T cell subset sorted from them (not recorded which). The CDR3 nucleotides read TGTGCCAGCAGCCCCCCCGGGGGAAGCAATCAGCCCCAGCATTTT. Translating gives CASSPPGGSNQPQHF.